This TCR beta chain was identified during a study of immune heterogeneity within non-small cell lung tumors. Comments on this clonotype: Its specificity is not known.

Multiplex PCR relied on 32 V and 13 J primers to amplify TCR beta CDR3. Via MiXCR, TCRdb re-called the multiplex PCR reads, giving one row per CDR3 protein. The table has approximately 21,000 distinct CDR3 sequences, 25% to 30% seen once. Findings and limits, study-wide: Within each patient, tumor sites shared identical dominant CDR3 beta clonotypes and also held site-unique high-frequency clones. For local T-cell clonality, the correlation with local tumor mutational burden was moderate but significant (R 0.3 to 0.4). Largely distinct from one individual patient to the next were the high-frequency T-cell receptor beta clonotypes.

The germline CDR1 and CDR2 sequences are LNHDA and SQIVND (reference sequence). This CDR3 spans 15 amino acids. Germline trimming cut 7 bases from V and 8 bases from J; bases unmatched to any gene: 11. Bulk tumor genomic DNA was the template, and each sample received about 590 ng. Several spatially distant biopsies were obtained per primary tumor intraoperatively. Enrolled individuals presented with untreated, newly diagnosed non-small cell lung cancer and received curative surgery. The sequence was obtained from a man in his forties with non-small cell lung cancer. The chain combines TRBV19 with TRBJ2-1, with 10 nucleotides matching TRBD1. The sequencing input was lung tumor tissue. CDR3 sequence (DNA): TGTGCCAGTAATATCTTGGGACAGGGGTTGGATGAGCAGTTCTTC. This gives the protein CASNILGQGLDEQFF.